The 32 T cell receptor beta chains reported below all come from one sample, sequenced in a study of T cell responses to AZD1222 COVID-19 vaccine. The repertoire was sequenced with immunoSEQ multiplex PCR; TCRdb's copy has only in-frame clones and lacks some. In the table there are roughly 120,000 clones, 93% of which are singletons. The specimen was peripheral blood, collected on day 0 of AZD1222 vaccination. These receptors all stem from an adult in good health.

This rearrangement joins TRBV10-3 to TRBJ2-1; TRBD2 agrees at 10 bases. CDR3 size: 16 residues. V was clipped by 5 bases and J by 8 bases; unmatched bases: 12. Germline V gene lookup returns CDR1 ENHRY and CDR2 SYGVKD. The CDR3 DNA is TGTGCCATCAGTACCCCGGGGAGCGGGAGGGCCGATGAGCAGTTCTTC. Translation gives CAISTPGSGRADEQFF.

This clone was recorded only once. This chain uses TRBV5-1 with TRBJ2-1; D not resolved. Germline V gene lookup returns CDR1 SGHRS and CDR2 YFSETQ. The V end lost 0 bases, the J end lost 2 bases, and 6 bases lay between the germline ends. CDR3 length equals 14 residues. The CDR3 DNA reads TGCGCCAGCAGCTTGGACAGTCCCTACAATGAGCAGTTCTTC. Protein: CASSLDSPYNEQFF.

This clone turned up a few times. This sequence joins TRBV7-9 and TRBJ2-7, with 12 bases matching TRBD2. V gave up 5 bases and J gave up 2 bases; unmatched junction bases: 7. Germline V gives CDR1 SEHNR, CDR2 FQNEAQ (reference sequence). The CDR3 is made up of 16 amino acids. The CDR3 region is CASSTLLAGGTYEQYF. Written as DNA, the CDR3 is TGTGCCAGCAGCACCCTTCTAGCGGGAGGGACCTACGAGCAGTACTTC.

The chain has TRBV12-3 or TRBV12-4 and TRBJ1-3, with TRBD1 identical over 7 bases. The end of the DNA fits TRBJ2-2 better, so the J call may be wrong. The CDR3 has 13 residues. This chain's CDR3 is CASSLTGAGELFF. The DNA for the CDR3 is TGTGCCAGCAGTTTAACAGGGGCCGGGGAGCTGTTTTTT.

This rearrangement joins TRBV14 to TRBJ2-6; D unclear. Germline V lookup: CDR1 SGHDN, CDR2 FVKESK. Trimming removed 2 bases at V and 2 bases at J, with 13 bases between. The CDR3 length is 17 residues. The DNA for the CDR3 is TGTGCCAGCAGCCAATATCGGTTTGGGACTGGGGCCAACGTCCTGACTTTC. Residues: CASSQYRFGTGANVLTF.

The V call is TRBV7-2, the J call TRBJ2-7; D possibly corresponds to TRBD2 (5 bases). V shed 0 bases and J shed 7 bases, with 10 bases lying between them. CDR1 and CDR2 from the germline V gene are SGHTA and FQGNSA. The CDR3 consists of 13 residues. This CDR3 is CASSLAGAREQYF. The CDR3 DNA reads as TGTGCCAGCAGCTTAGCGGGAGCAAGAGAGCAGTACTTC.

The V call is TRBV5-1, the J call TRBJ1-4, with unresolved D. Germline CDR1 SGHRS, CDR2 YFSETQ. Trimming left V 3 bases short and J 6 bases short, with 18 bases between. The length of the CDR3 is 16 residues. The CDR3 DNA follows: TGCGCCAGCAGCTACGTACCAGGCGGTTTTGATGAAAAACTGTTTTTT. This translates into CASSYVPGGFDEKLFF.

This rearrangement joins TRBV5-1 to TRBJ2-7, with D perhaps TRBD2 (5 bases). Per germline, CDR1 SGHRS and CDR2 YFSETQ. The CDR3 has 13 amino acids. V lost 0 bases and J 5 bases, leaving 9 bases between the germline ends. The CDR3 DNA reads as TGCGCCAGCAGCTTGGAAGGGAGCGACGAGCAGTACTTC. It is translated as CASSLEGSDEQYF.

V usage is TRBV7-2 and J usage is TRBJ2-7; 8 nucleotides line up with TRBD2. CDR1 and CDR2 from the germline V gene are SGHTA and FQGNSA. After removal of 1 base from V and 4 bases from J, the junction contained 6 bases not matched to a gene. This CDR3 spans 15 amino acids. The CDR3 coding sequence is TGTGCCAGCAGCTTAGGAGCGGGAGTGGGTTACGAGCAGTACTTC. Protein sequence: CASSLGAGVGYEQYF.

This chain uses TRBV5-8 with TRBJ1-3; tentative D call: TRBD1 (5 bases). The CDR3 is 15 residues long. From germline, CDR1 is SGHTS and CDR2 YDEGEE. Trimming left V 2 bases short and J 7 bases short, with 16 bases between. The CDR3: CASSFIGQMRNTIYF. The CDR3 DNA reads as TGTGCCAGCAGCTTCATTGGACAAATGAGGAACACCATATATTTT.

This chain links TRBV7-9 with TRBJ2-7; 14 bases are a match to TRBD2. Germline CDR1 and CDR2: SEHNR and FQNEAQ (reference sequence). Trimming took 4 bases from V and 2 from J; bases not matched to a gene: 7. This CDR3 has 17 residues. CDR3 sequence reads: CASSSSRLAGGPYEQYF. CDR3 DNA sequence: TGTGCCAGCAGCTCTTCTCGACTAGCGGGAGGGCCCTACGAGCAGTACTTC.

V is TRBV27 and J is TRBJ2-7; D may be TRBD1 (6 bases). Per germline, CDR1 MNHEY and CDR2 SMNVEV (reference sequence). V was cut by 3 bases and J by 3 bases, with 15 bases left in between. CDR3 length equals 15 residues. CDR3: CASSLGGRGGYEQYF. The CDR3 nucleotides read TGTGCCAGCAGTTTGGGCGGACGAGGGGGCTACGAGCAGTACTTC.

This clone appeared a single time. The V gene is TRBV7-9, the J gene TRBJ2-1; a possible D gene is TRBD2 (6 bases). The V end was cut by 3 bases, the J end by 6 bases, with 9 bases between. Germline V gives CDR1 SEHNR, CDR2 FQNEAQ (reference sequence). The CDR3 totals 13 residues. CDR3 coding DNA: TGTGCCAGCAGCTTGGGACTCATCAATGAGCAGTTCTTC. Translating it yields CASSLGLINEQFF.

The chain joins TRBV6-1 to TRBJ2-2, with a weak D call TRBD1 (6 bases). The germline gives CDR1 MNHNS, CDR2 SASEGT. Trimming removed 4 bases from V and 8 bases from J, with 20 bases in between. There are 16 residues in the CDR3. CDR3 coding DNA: TGTGCCAGCAGTGTACCGGGACAAGGAGACAGGGGGGAGCTGTTTTTT. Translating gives CASSVPGQGDRGELFF.

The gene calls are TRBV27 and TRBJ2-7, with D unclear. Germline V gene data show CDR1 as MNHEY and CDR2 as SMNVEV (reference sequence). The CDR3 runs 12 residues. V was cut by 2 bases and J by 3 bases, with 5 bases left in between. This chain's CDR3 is CASSLNSYEQYF. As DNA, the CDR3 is TGTGCCAGCAGTTTAAACAGCTACGAGCAGTACTTC.

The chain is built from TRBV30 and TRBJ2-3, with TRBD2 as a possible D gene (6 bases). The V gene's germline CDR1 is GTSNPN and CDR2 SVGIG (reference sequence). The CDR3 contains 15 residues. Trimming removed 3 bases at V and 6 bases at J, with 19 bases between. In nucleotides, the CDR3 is TGTGCCTGGAGGGTGGCGGGCGGGAAGGCGGATACGCAGTATTTT. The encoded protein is CAWRVAGGKADTQYF.

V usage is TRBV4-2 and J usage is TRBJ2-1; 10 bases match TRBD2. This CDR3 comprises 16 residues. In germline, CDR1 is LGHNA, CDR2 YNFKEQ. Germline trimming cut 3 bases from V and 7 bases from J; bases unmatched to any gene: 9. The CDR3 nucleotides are TGTGCCAGCAGCCATGCACTAGCGGGGTTCGAGAATGAGCAGTTCTTC. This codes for CASSHALAGFENEQFF.

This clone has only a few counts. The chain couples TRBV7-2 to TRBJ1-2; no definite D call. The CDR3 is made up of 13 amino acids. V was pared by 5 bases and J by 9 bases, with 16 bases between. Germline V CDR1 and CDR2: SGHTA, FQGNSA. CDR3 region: CASSLNEASSYTF. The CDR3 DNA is TGTGCCAGCAGCCTGAACGAGGCCAGCAGCTACACCTTC.

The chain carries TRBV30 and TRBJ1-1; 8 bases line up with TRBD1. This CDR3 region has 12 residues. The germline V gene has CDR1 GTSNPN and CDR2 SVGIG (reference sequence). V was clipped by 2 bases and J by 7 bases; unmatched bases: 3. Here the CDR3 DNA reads TGTGCCTGGAGTAGCGACAGGGGTGAAGCTTTCTTT. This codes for CAWSSDRGEAFF.

CDR3 in amino acids: CASSLGGSLEQYF. The CDR3 DNA reads as TGTGCCAGCAGCTTAGGAGGAAGCTTGGAGCAGTACTTC. The genes are TRBV11-2 and TRBJ2-7; D call uncertain. CDR3 size: 13 residues. CDR1 is SGHAT, CDR2 FQNNGV, per germline. Deletions cut 1 base from V and 7 bases from J, with 11 bases between.

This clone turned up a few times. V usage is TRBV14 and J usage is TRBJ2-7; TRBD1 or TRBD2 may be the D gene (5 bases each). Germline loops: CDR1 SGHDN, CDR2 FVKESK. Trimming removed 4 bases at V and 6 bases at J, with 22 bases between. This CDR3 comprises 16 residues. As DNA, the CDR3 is TGTGCCAGCAGCCGATTACCGGGACGGGCAGTTGGCGAGCAGTACTTC. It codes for CASSRLPGRAVGEQYF.

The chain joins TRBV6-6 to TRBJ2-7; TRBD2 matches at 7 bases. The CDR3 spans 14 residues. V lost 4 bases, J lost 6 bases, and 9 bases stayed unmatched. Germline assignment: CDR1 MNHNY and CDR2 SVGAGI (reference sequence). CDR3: CASSSPGLRSEQYF. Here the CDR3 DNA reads TGTGCCAGCAGTTCACCGGGACTAAGGTCCGAGCAGTACTTC.

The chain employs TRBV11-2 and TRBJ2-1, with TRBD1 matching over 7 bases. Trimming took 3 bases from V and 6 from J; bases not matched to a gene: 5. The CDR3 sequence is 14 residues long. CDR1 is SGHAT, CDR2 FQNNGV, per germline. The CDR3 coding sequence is TGTGCCAGCAGCTTGATACAGGGGTCCAATGAGCAGTTCTTC. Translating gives CASSLIQGSNEQFF. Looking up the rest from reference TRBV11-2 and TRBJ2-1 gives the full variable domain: EAGVAQSPRYKIIEKRQSVAFWCNPISGHATLYWYQQILGQGPKLLIQFQNNGVVDDSQLPKDRFSAERLKGVDSTLKIQPAKLEDSAVYLCASSLIQGSNEQFFGPGTRLTVL.

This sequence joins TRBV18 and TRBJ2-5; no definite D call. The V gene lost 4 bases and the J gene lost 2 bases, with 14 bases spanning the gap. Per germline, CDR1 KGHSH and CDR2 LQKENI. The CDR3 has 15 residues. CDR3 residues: CASSLLFASQETQYF. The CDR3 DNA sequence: TGTGCCAGCTCACTCCTCTTTGCATCTCAAGAGACCCAGTACTTC.

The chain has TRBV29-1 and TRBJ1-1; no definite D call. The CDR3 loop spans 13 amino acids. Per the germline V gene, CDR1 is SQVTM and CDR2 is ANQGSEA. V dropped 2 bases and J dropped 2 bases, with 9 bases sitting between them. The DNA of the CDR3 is TGCAGCGTTGAAAAGGCAGCTAACACTGAAGCTTTCTTT. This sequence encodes CSVEKAANTEAFF.

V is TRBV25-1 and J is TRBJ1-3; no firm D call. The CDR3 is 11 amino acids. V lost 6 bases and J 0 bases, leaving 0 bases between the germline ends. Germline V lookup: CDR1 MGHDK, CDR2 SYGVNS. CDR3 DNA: TGTGCCAGCAGCTCTGGAAACACCATATATTTT. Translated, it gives CASSSGNTIYF.

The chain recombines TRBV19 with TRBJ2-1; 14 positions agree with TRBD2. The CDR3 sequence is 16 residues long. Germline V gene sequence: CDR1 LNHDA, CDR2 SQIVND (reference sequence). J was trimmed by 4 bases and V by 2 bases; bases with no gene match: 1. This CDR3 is CASSIRTSGRYNEQFF. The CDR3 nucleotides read TGTGCCAGTAGTATAAGGACTAGCGGGAGGTACAATGAGCAGTTCTTC.

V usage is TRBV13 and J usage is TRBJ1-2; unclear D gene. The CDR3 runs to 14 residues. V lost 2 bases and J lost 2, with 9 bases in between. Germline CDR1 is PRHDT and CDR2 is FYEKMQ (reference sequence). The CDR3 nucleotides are TGTGCCAGCAGCTTATGGAGTGGGAACTATGGCTACACCTTC. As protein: CASSLWSGNYGYTF.

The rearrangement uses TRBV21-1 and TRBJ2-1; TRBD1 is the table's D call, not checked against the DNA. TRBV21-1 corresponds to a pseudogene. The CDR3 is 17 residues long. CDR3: CASSKKGGRFSYNEQFF. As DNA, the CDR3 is TGTGCCAGCAGCAAAAAAGGGGGACGGTTCTCCTACAATGAGCAGTTCTTC.

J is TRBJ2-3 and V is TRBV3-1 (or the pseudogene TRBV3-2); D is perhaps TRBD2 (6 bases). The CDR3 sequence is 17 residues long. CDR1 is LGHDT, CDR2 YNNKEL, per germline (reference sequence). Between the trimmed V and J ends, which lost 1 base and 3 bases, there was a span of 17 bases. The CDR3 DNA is TGTGCCAGCAGCCAAGCCAAGGCGGGACGGATAACAGATACGCAGTATTTT. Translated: CASSQAKAGRITDTQYF.

The CDR3 region is CSAREGAEAFF. The CDR3 region has the DNA TGCAGTGCTAGAGAGGGAGCTGAAGCTTTCTTT. J is TRBJ1-1 and V is TRBV20-1; D not certain. This CDR3 comprises 11 residues. Germline V gene sequence: CDR1 DFQATT, CDR2 SNEGSKA (reference sequence). With 0 bases removed from V and 6 bases from J, the gap between germline ends came to 5 bases.

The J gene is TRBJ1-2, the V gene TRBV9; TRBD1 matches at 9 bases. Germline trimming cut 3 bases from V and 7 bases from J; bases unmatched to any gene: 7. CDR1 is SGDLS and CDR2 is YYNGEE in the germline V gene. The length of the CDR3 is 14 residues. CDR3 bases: TGTGCCAGCAGCGGCCCGGGACAGGGACTTGGCTACACCTTC. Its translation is CASSGPGQGLGYTF.